The 31 T cell receptor beta chains below were found in one sample sequenced in a study of graft-versus-host responses after intestinal transplantation. Their recognized antigens are unknown. Data came from immunoSEQ multiplex PCR; TCRdb stores just in-frame clones and leaves some out. The sample includes over 100,000 clones, 95% of them seen just once. Material: unstimulated CD8+ T cells sorted from spleen or lymph node cells, obtained before intestinal transplant. The source of these receptors is a human donor who received an intestinal transplant.

CDR3 loop: CASSSPTGLYTGELFF. The CDR3 nucleotides read TGTGCCAGCAGCTCCCCTACAGGTCTTTACACCGGGGAGCTGTTTTTT. The chain joins TRBV7-9 to TRBJ2-2, with a possible D match to TRBD1 (5 bases). Germline assignment: CDR1 SEHNR and CDR2 FQNEAQ (reference sequence). CDR3 size: 16 residues. Between the trimmed V and J ends, which lost 4 bases and 3 bases, there was a span of 15 bases.

The chain links TRBV9 to TRBJ2-7; TRBD1 might be the D (6 bases). This CDR3 is built from 14 residues. Trimming removed 3 bases at V and 5 bases at J, with 15 bases between. Germline V CDR1 and CDR2: SGDLS, YYNGEE. CDR3 residues: CASSGGTRYNEQYF. The DNA for the CDR3 is TGTGCCAGCAGCGGGGGGACACGATACAACGAGCAGTACTTC. Full variable domain (remainder filled in from reference TRBV9 and TRBJ2-7): DSGVTQTPKHLITATGQRVTLRCSPRSGDLSVYWYQQSLDQGLQFLIQYYNGEERAKGNILERFSAQQFPDLHSELNLSSLELGDSALYFCASSGGTRYNEQYFGPGTRLTVT.

The rearrangement links TRBV11-2 to TRBJ2-7, with D perhaps matching TRBD1 (6 bases). The CDR3 loop spans 13 amino acids. Germline V gives CDR1 SGHAT, CDR2 FQNNGV. Trimming took off 3 bases at V and 1 base at J, with 7 bases between the two ends. The CDR3 protein is CASSFGTSYEQYF. In DNA, the CDR3 is TGTGCCAGCAGCTTCGGGACATCCTACGAGCAGTACTTC. Complete variable domain (other parts from reference TRBV11-2 and TRBJ2-7): EAGVAQSPRYKIIEKRQSVAFWCNPISGHATLYWYQQILGQGPKLLIQFQNNGVVDDSQLPKDRFSAERLKGVDSTLKIQPAKLEDSAVYLCASSFGTSYEQYFGPGTRLTVT.

The chain uses TRBV7-6 and TRBJ2-1; D gene uncertain. CDR1 and CDR2 (germline): SGHVS, FNYEAQ. CDR3 length: 13 residues. Between the trimmed V and J ends, which lost 1 base and 5 bases, there was a span of 6 bases. The CDR3 loop reads CASSLGPNNEQFF. Here the CDR3 DNA reads TGTGCCAGCAGCTTAGGGCCTAACAATGAGCAGTTCTTC.

The chain has TRBV6-5 and TRBJ1-1; 8 bases agree with TRBD1. Germline V gives CDR1 MNHEY, CDR2 SVGAGI. V lost 2 bases and J lost 7; bases outside the gene matches: 9. The CDR3 is made up of 15 amino acids. Written as DNA, the CDR3 is TGTGCCAGCAGTTACCAGACAGGGGAAGGAAATGAAGCTTTCTTT. Protein sequence: CASSYQTGEGNEAFF.

The gene calls are TRBV15 and TRBJ1-2, with D possibly being TRBD1 (6 bases). Germline assignment: CDR1 LNHNV and CDR2 YYDKDF (reference sequence). Deletions cut 5 bases from V and 5 bases from J, with 18 bases between. This CDR3 contains 15 residues. CDR3: CATSPPYRDNYGYTF. In DNA, the CDR3 is TGTGCCACCAGCCCCCCCTACCGGGACAATTATGGCTACACCTTC.

The rearrangement links TRBV27 to TRBJ2-3, with D unclear. Deletions cut 4 bases from V and 1 base from J, with 12 bases between. The CDR3 is made up of 15 amino acids. The germline gives CDR1 MNHEY, CDR2 SMNVEV (reference sequence). The chain's CDR3 is CASSYISDGTDTQYF. The CDR3 region has the DNA TGTGCCAGCAGTTATATCTCCGACGGCACAGATACGCAGTATTTT.

CDR3 amino acids: CASSSRPGSYEQYF. The DNA of the CDR3 is TGTGCCAGCAGCTCCCGACCCGGCTCCTACGAGCAGTACTTC. This sequence joins TRBV9 and TRBJ2-7, with D hard to call. Germline CDR1 reads SGDLS; CDR2 reads YYNGEE. With 4 bases removed from V and 0 bases from J, the gap between germline ends came to 11 bases. CDR3 length: 14 amino acids.

The DNA of the CDR3 is TGTGCCAGCAGCCCCAGACTAGCGGGGAATGAGCAGTTCTTC. This translates into CASSPRLAGNEQFF. The rearrangement joins TRBV7-8 to TRBJ2-1, with 11 bases fitting TRBD2. Germline V gives CDR1 SGHVS, CDR2 FQNEAQ. The CDR3 is 14 residues long. The ends lost 5 bases at V and 7 bases at J; junction bases unmatched: 4.

This chain connects TRBV4-3 to TRBJ1-4; TRBD1 matches at 7 bases. Trimming at V came to 5 bases and at J to 6 bases, leaving 6 bases not matched to a gene. The germline V gene has CDR1 LGHNA and CDR2 YSLEER. The CDR3 is 14 amino acids. CDR3 protein: CASSIRQGYEKLFF. CDR3 DNA: TGCGCCAGCAGCATCCGACAGGGATATGAAAAACTGTTTTTT.

The chain recombines TRBV28 with TRBJ2-3, with TRBD2 matching 11 bases. CDR1 is MDHEN and CDR2 is SYDVKM in the germline V gene. The V segment lost 11 bases and the J segment 2 bases; nucleotides outside the gene matches: 9. CDR3 length: 15 amino acids. DNA for the CDR3: TGTGCCGGATTATCTAGCGGGAGGCCCACAGATACGCAGTATTTT. It encodes CAGLSSGRPTDTQYF.

J is TRBJ2-7 and V is TRBV27; D is unresolved. The CDR3 extends over 14 amino acids. Looked up from germline, CDR1 is MNHEY and CDR2 is SMNVEV (reference sequence). V was cut by 5 bases and J by 4 bases, with 15 bases left in between. CDR3 amino acids: CASSLPGSTYEQYF. The CDR3 region has the DNA TGTGCCAGCAGTCTACCCGGCTCAACTTACGAGCAGTACTTC.

In this sample, this clone turned up once. The chain employs TRBV13 and TRBJ2-1; weak D call: TRBD2 (6 bases). The CDR3 is 15 residues long. V gave up 5 bases and J gave up 3 bases, with 14 bases separating them. Germline assignment: CDR1 PRHDT and CDR2 FYEKMQ (reference sequence). The CDR3 nucleotides are TGTGCCAGCAGCCTCCGCGGGGCGGGCTACAATGAGCAGTTCTTC. It codes for CASSLRGAGYNEQFF.

V usage is TRBV6-5 and J usage is TRBJ2-1; 7 bases are a match to TRBD1. This CDR3 contains 15 residues. CDR1 and CDR2 from the germline V gene are MNHEY and SVGAGI. With V trimmed by 6 bases and J by 1 base, 6 bases remained unmatched. The CDR3 loop is CASSLGGWSYNEQFF. CDR3 coding DNA: TGTGCCAGCAGCTTAGGGGGCTGGTCCTACAATGAGCAGTTCTTC.

Note on this clone: The same CDR3 is also encoded by other DNA sequences in this sample. V gene TRBV29-1 combines with J gene TRBJ2-7; D is tentatively TRBD1 or TRBD2 (5 bases each). Trimming removed 4 bases from V and 3 bases from J, with 7 bases in between. CDR1 is SQVTM, CDR2 ANQGSEA, per germline. The CDR3 covers 11 residues. CDR3 amino acids: CSVVGDYEQYF. CDR3 in DNA: TGCAGCGTTGTGGGGGACTACGAGCAGTACTTC.

This sequence joins TRBV19 and TRBJ2-1, with 8 positions matching TRBD2. Germline V gene lookup returns CDR1 LNHDA and CDR2 SQIVND (reference sequence). This CDR3 has 15 amino acids. Trimming removed 4 bases from V and 6 bases from J; junction bases left unmatched: 8. CDR3 amino acids: CASSTASGHCNEQFF. DNA for the CDR3: TGTGCCAGTAGTACAGCTAGCGGGCACTGCAATGAGCAGTTCTTC.

The chain combines TRBV28 with TRBJ2-7; no definite D call. CDR1 MDHEN and CDR2 SYDVKM come from the germline V gene. This CDR3 region has 12 residues. V lost 6 bases, J lost 2 bases, and 8 bases lay in between. Written as DNA, the CDR3 is TGTGCCAGCAGGCCAGACACCTACGAGCAGTACTTC. It encodes CASRPDTYEQYF.

This sequence joins TRBV14 and TRBJ1-5, with 9 bases matching TRBD1. Germline trimming cut 4 bases from V and 4 bases from J; bases unmatched to any gene: 2. The germline V gene has CDR1 SGHDN and CDR2 FVKESK. CDR3 length: 14 residues. This CDR3 reads CASSRTGDNQPQHF. The CDR3 DNA reads as TGTGCCAGCAGCCGGACAGGGGATAATCAGCCCCAGCATTTT.

V and J are TRBV29-1 and TRBJ1-2; TRBD1 matches 8 bases. Germline CDR1 reads SQVTM; CDR2 reads ANQGSEA. The J segment lost 5 bases and the V segment lost 6 bases, leaving 8 bases of the junction unmatched. The CDR3 sequence is 13 residues long. Written as DNA, the CDR3 is TGCAGCGTCGGACAGGGTGGGTGGTATGGCTACACCTTC. It codes for CSVGQGGWYGYTF. The full variable domain, in which reference TRBV29-1 and TRBJ1-2 provide the parts outside the CDR3, is SAVISQKPSRDICQRGTSLTIQCQVDSQVTMMFWYRQQPGQSLTLIATANQGSEATYESGFVIDKFPISRPNLTFSTLTVSNMSPEDSSIYLCSVGQGGWYGYTFGSGTRLTVV.

In DNA, the CDR3 is TGTGCCAGCAGTGAATTTCTGGGCAGGGGCCCCTACAATGAGCAGTTCTTC. The encoded protein is CASSEFLGRGPYNEQFF. The chain uses TRBV2 and TRBJ2-1, with a weak D call TRBD1 (6 bases). The germline CDR1 and CDR2 sequences are SNHLY and FYNNEI. V lost 2 bases, J lost 2 bases, and 16 bases lay in between. The CDR3 runs 17 residues.

The chain employs TRBV4-2 and TRBJ2-7; 8 nucleotides line up with TRBD2. Germline CDR1 LGHNA, CDR2 YNFKEQ. This CDR3 comprises 14 residues. The V segment lost 1 base and the J segment 4 bases; nucleotides outside the gene matches: 3. CDR3 in DNA: TGTGCCAGCAGCCAAGGAACTAGCGGATACGAGCAGTACTTC. Protein product: CASSQGTSGYEQYF.

The chain combines TRBV15 with TRBJ2-1; 9 bases agree with TRBD1. With 0 bases clipped from V and 9 bases from J, the junction kept 12 bases outside the gene matches. The length of the CDR3 is 17 residues. Germline CDR1 is LNHNV and CDR2 is YYDKDF (reference sequence). CDR3 in amino acids: CATSRDFGQGTSREQFF. CDR3 bases: TGTGCCACCAGCAGAGATTTCGGACAGGGGACTTCACGTGAGCAGTTCTTC.

The rearrangement joins TRBV10-3 to TRBJ1-5; D is undetermined. This CDR3 has 14 amino acids. CDR1 and CDR2 from the germline V gene are ENHRY and SYGVKD. Trimming removed 8 bases from V and 2 bases from J, with 13 bases in between. The CDR3 coding sequence is TGTGCCATCGGTCGGACTGCTGGCAATCAGCCCCAGCATTTT. Protein: CAIGRTAGNQPQHF.

The chain has TRBV28 and TRBJ2-3; possible D gene TRBD2, 6 bases. Germline V gene data show CDR1 as MDHEN and CDR2 as SYDVKM. Trimming removed 2 bases from V and 2 bases from J, with 8 bases in between. The CDR3 sequence is 14 residues long. CDR3 sequence reads: CASSLGGNTDTQYF. CDR3 in DNA: TGTGCCAGCAGTTTAGGAGGGAACACAGATACGCAGTATTTT.

The chain couples TRBV28 to TRBJ2-7; 7 bases map to TRBD1. The germline CDR1 and CDR2 sequences are MDHEN and SYDVKM. V shed 1 base and J 2 bases; nucleotides not matched to a gene: 11. CDR3 size: 17 residues. CDR3 sequence: CASSLYPLDRFTYEQYF. In DNA form, the CDR3 reads TGTGCCAGCAGTTTATATCCCTTGGACAGGTTTACCTACGAGCAGTACTTC.

The chain employs TRBV7-9 and TRBJ2-3, with 12 bases identical to TRBD2. CDR1 and CDR2 from the germline V gene are SEHNR and FQNEAQ (reference sequence). CDR3 size: 18 residues. J was trimmed by 1 base and V by 4 bases; bases with no gene match: 9. The CDR3 region has the DNA TGTGCCAGCAGCTCCTTAGCGGGACTAGCGGGTCGCACAGATACGCAGTATTTT. It yields the protein CASSSLAGLAGRTDTQYF. Filled out from reference TRBV7-9 and TRBJ2-3, the complete variable domain reads DTGVSQNPRHKITKRGQNVTFRCDPISEHNRLYWYRQTLGQGPEFLTYFQNEAQLEKSRLLSDRFSAERPKGSFSTLEIQRTEQGDSAMYLCASSSLAGLAGRTDTQYFGPGTRLTVL.

The V gene is TRBV19, the J gene TRBJ2-1; unclear D gene. CDR3 length: 14 residues. V lost 0 bases and J 2 bases, leaving 5 bases between the germline ends. Germline CDR1 reads LNHDA; CDR2 reads SQIVND (reference sequence). The CDR3 is CASSIETAYNEQFF. DNA for the CDR3: TGTGCCAGTAGTATAGAAACCGCCTACAATGAGCAGTTCTTC.

The CDR3 sequence: CASSYTGLTEAFF. For the CDR3, the DNA is TGTGCCAGCAGCTATACGGGGCTGACTGAAGCTTTCTTT. The rearrangement links TRBV11-2 to TRBJ1-1, with TRBD1 as a possible D gene (5 bases). Germline CDR1 and CDR2: SGHAT and FQNNGV. Trimming stripped 4 bases from V and 5 bases from J, with 11 bases between. The CDR3 has 13 amino acids.

The rearrangement uses TRBV5-1 and TRBJ2-7; D tentatively reads TRBD1 or TRBD2 (5 bases each). Trimming stripped 5 bases from V and 3 bases from J, with 15 bases between. Germline V gene lookup returns CDR1 SGHRS and CDR2 YFSETQ. The length of the CDR3 is 14 residues. The CDR3 DNA follows: TGCGCCAGCAGTCCGGGACGCCTACGCTACGAGCAGTACTTC. It is translated as CASSPGRLRYEQYF.

This rearrangement joins TRBV2 to TRBJ2-5; D gene uncertain. V dropped 6 bases and J dropped 5 bases, with 13 bases sitting between them. The germline V gene encodes CDR1 SNHLY and CDR2 FYNNEI. The CDR3 is made up of 13 amino acids. CDR3 amino acids: CASSLGQMETQYF. The CDR3 coding sequence is TGTGCCAGCAGCCTCGGCCAAATGGAGACCCAGTACTTC.

The genes are TRBV27 and TRBJ1-1; tentative D call: TRBD1 (5 bases). The V gene lost 7 bases and the J gene lost 5 bases, with 14 bases spanning the gap. CDR1 is MNHEY and CDR2 is SMNVEV in the germline V gene (reference sequence). The CDR3 contains 13 residues. CDR3 nucleotides: TGTGCCAGCACCCCCGGGGGGGAAACTGAAGCTTTCTTT. This sequence encodes CASTPGGETEAFF.